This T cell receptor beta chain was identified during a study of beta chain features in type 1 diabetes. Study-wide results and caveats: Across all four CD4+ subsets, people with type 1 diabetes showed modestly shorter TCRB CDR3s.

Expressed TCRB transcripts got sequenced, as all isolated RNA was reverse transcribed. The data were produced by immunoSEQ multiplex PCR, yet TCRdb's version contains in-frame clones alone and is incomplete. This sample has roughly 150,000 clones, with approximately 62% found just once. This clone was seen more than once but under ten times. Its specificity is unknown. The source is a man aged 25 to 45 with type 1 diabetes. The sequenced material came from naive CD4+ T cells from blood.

CDR3 DNA: TGTGCCAGCAGTTTAACGTCAGGGGTGGGGCGGGCTTTCTTT. Protein: CASSLTSGVGRAFF. The chain combines TRBV27 with TRBJ1-1, with a possible D match to TRBD1 (6 bases). Germline V CDR1 and CDR2: MNHEY, SMNVEV (reference sequence). The CDR3 covers 14 residues. Trimming took 2 bases from V and 11 from J, leaving 18 bases between them.